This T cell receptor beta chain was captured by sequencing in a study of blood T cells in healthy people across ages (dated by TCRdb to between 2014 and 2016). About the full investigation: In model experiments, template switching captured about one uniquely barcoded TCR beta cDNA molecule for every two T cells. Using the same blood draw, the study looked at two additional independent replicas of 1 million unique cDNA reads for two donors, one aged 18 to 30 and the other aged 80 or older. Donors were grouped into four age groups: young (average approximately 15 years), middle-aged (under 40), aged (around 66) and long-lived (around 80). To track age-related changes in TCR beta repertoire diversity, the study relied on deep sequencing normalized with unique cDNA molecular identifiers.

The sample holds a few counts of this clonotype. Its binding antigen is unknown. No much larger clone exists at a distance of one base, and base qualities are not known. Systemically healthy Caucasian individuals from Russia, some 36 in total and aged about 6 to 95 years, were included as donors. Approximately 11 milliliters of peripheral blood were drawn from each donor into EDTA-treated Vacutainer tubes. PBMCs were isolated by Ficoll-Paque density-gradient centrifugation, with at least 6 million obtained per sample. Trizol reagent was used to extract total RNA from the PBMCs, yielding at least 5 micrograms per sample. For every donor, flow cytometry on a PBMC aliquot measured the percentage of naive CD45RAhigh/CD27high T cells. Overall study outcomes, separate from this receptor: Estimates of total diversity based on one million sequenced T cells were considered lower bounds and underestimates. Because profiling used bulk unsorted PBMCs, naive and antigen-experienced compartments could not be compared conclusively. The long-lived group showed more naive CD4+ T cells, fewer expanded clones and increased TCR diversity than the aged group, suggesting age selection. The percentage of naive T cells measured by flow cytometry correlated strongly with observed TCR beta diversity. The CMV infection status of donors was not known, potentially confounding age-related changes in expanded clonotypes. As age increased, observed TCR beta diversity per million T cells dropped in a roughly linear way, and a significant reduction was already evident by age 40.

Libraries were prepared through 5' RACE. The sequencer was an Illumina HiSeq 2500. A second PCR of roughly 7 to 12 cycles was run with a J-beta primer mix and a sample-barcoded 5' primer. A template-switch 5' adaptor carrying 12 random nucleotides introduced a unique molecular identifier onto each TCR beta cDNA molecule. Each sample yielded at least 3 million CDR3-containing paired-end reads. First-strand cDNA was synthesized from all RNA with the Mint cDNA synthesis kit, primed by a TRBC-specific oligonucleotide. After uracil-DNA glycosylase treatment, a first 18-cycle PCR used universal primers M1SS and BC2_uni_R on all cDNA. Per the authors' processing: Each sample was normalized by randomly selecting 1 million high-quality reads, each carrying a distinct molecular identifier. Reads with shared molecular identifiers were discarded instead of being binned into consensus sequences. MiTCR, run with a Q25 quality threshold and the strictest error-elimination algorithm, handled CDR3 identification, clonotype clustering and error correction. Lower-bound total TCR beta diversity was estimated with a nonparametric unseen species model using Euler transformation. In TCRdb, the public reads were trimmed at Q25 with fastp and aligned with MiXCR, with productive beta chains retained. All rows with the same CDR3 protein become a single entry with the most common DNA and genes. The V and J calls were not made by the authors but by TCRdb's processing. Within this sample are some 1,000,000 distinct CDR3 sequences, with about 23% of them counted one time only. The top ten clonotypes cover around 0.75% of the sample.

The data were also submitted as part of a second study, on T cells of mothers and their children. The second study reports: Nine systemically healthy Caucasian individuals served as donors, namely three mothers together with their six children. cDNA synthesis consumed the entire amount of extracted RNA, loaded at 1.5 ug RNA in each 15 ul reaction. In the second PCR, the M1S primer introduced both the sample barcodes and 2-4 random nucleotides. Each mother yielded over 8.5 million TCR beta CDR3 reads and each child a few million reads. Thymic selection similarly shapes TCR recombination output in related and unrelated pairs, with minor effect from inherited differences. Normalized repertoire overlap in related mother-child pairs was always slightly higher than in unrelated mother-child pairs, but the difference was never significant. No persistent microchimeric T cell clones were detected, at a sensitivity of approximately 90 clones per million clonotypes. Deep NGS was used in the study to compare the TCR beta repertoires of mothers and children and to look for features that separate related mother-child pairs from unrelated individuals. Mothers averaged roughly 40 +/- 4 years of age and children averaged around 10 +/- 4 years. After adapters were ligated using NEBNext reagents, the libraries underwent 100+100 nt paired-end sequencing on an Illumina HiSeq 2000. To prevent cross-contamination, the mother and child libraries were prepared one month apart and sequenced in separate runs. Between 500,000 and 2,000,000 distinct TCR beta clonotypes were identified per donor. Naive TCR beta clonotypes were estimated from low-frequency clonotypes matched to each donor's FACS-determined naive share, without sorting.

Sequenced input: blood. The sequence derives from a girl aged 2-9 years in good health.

DNA sequence: TGTGCCAGCAGCTTAGGAGGCCCCCCAGGGGCCCACACCATATATTTT. Its protein is CASSLGGPPGAHTIYF. Recombination joined TRBV7-9 with TRBJ1-3, and TRBD1 may be the D gene, going by 6 matching bases. The V end loses 1 base and the J end loses 8 bases, and a stretch of 18 bases separates them. CDR1 is given as SEHNR and CDR2 as FQNEAQ, both from the germline V gene (reference sequence). The CDR3 sequence holds 16 residues, the cysteine and phenylalanine included. The read is trimmed to its CDR3 DNA, 48 bases read in frame from base 1.